This passage covers 10 T cell receptor beta chains from one sample sequenced in a study of T cell responses to AZD1222 COVID-19 vaccine. Sequencing used immunoSEQ multiplex PCR; TCRdb keeps in-frame clones, though not all of them. Of about 140,000 clones in the sample, approximately 91% were seen once. The starting material was peripheral blood, obtained 28 days after the second AZD1222 dose. These receptors originate from an adult who received the AZD1222 COVID-19 vaccine.

The V and J genes are TRBV29-1 and TRBJ1-1; a weak D match, TRBD1 (6 bases). CDR1 and CDR2 from the germline V gene are SQVTM and ANQGSEA. The length of the CDR3 is 14 residues. The germline V and J ends were trimmed by 5 bases and 1 base, with 14 bases remaining between them. CDR3 sequence: CSVRTRQANTEAFF. DNA of the CDR3: TGCAGCGTTAGAACTCGACAGGCGAACACTGAAGCTTTCTTT.

The chain is built from TRBV2 and TRBJ2-6; D uncertain. V was shortened by 2 bases and J by 0 bases, with 8 bases between the two germline ends. This CDR3 is 16 amino acids long. From germline, CDR1 is SNHLY and CDR2 FYNNEI. The CDR3 region has the DNA TGTGCCAGCAGTGAAACAGCAAGCTCTGGGGCCAACGTCCTGACTTTC. It codes for CASSETASSGANVLTF.

This chain links TRBV9 with TRBJ2-6, with 8 bases lining up with TRBD1. This CDR3 contains 17 residues. V was clipped by 4 bases and J by 4 bases; unmatched bases: 10. Germline-derived CDR1 and CDR2 are SGDLS and YYNGEE. The CDR3 DNA follows: TGTGCCAGCAGCCCAAACTTGGACAGGGCAGGGGCCAACGTCCTGACTTTC. It codes for CASSPNLDRAGANVLTF.

The chain has TRBV6-5 and TRBJ2-7, with D perhaps TRBD1 (6 bases). The CDR3 has 14 amino acids. V was shortened by 6 bases and J by 0 bases, with 12 bases between the two germline ends. Per germline, CDR1 MNHEY and CDR2 SVGAGI. In DNA form, the CDR3 reads TGTGCCAGCAGACTCGGGACACACTCCTACGAGCAGTACTTC. It is translated as CASRLGTHSYEQYF.

The J gene is TRBJ2-7, the V gene TRBV5-6; D unclear. With 0 bases removed from V and 6 bases from J, the gap between germline ends came to 7 bases. The length of the CDR3 is 12 residues. Germline CDR1 and CDR2: SGHDT and YYEEEE. The CDR3 coding sequence is TGTGCCAGCAGCTTGGGGCTCGCCGAGCAGTACTTC. Translating it yields CASSLGLAEQYF.

V gene TRBV20-1 combines with J gene TRBJ2-5, with 9 bases identical to TRBD2. The CDR3 spans 16 residues. Germline V gene sequence: CDR1 DFQATT, CDR2 SNEGSKA (reference sequence). The junction had 13 bases not matched to a gene; V was cut back by 3 bases and J by 5 bases. The CDR3 spells CSASRLADYKTETQYF. In DNA, the CDR3 is TGCAGTGCTAGTAGACTAGCGGACTACAAAACGGAGACCCAGTACTTC.

The chain is built from TRBV9 and TRBJ1-1, with D possibly matching TRBD1 (5 bases). The CDR3 sequence is 16 residues long. Germline CDR1 and CDR2: SGDLS and YYNGEE. V was cut by 1 base and J by 3 bases, with 16 bases left in between. The CDR3 region is CASSVRGWGDHTEAFF. The CDR3 region has the DNA TGTGCCAGCAGCGTAAGAGGATGGGGGGACCACACTGAAGCTTTCTTT.

The V and J genes are TRBV15 and TRBJ2-7; 10 bases align to TRBD1. The V gene's germline CDR1 is LNHNV and CDR2 YYDKDF (reference sequence). Trimming at V came to 0 bases and at J to 0 bases, leaving 14 bases not matched to a gene. The CDR3 runs 20 residues. Written as DNA, the CDR3 is TGTGCCACCAGCAGAGATATAAGGACCCGGACAGGGGGGGACTCCTACGAGCAGTACTTC. It specifies CATSRDIRTRTGGDSYEQYF.

The chain joins TRBV15 to TRBJ2-1; 12 positions match TRBD2. Trimming at V came to 0 bases and at J to 4 bases, leaving 10 bases not matched to a gene. The germline V gene has CDR1 LNHNV and CDR2 YYDKDF (reference sequence). The CDR3 loop spans 19 amino acids. CDR3 loop: CATSRDLAGGLAIYNEQFF. The CDR3, as DNA: TGTGCCACCAGCAGAGATCTAGCGGGGGGGCTAGCGATATACAATGAGCAGTTCTTC.

This clone was counted a few times. DNA for the CDR3: TGCGCCAGCAGCCCTGGGACAGGGGAGGAACAGCCCCAGCATTTT. Protein: CASSPGTGEEQPQHF. V and J are TRBV5-1 and TRBJ1-5, with 10 bases identical to TRBD1. Germline V gives CDR1 SGHRS, CDR2 YFSETQ. The CDR3 extends over 15 amino acids. After removal of 4 bases from V and 7 bases from J, the junction contained 8 bases not matched to a gene.